Sequencing of this T cell receptor (beta chain) was carried out in a study of Ad26.COV2.S vaccination and SARS-CoV-2 variants. About the research overall: Enrollment placed the donor in the COV1001 Ad26.COV2.S trial arm. Study-wide results and limits: The TCR breadth and depth analyses may have understated or missed part of the total T cell responses.

Data came from immunoSEQ multiplex PCR; TCRdb stores just in-frame clones and leaves some out. The table has 250,000 or so clones, roughly 85% seen once. This clone was observed a handful of times. As yet, its antigen is unknown. Treatment of the sample: over 15 received Ad26.COV2.S at low or high dose, single or two shots; about 5 received placebo; per-sample allocation not given. Sampling was performed 63 days after the first vaccine or placebo injection. The donor was a Boston adult aged 18-55 years. The germline V gene has CDR1 MNHEY and CDR2 SVGAGI. The length of the CDR3 is 11 residues. V was clipped by 5 bases and J by 10 bases, with 9 bases between them.

The material sequenced was peripheral blood, taken in a trial of Ad26.COV2.S vaccine versus placebo. This chain links TRBV6-5 with TRBJ2-1; D call uncertain. This sequence originates from a person aged 18-60 years who received the Ad26.COV2.S COVID-19 vaccine or a placebo. This chain's CDR3 is CASSTPREQFF. The CDR3 DNA reads TGTGCCAGCAGTACGCCGAGGGAGCAGTTCTTC.